This T cell receptor beta chain was recovered during a study of glioma-infiltrating T cells after dendritic cell vaccination. Study details: Samples are from glioblastoma patients in Phase I and II dendritic cell vaccine trials.

The time point: after dendritic cell vaccination, including at tumor progression/relapse. Only patients with spare fresh-frozen tumor and over two years of follow-up were included. The primer mix had 60 V beta and 13 J beta primers. TCRdb's table, derived via immunoSEQ multiplex PCR, lists solely in-frame clones and lacks some. The sample contains 80,000 to 95,000 clones, roughly 85% of which appear only once. This clonotype was sampled from a human donor with glioblastoma. The sequenced sample was blood, obtained after dendritic cell vaccination.

The CDR3 DNA reads as TGTGCCAGCAGGGTGTGGGCCTCTAGCAATCAGCCCCAGCATTTT. Translating it yields CASRVWASSNQPQHF. This chain connects TRBV27 to TRBJ1-5; D is undetermined. The CDR3 sequence is 15 residues long. CDR1 and CDR2 from the germline V gene are MNHEY and SMNVEV (reference sequence). Between the trimmed V and J ends, which lost 6 bases and 0 bases, there was a span of 12 bases.